This T cell receptor (beta chain) was sequenced for a study of cytomegalovirus exposure and HLA in healthy donors. The CDR3 contains 12 residues. V was trimmed by 7 bases and J by 7 bases, leaving 17 bases between them. The germline V gene has CDR1 SQVTM and CDR2 ANQGSEA. Profiling relied on immunoSEQ multiplex PCR, and the TCRdb table lists in-frame clones only, not all of them. Counted here are 120,000 or so clones, around nine tenths occurring once; the ten biggest clones make up over 1.1%. The chain uses TRBV29-1 and TRBJ2-7; possibly TRBD1 for D (5 bases). The source of this sequence is a woman aged 25 to 39 in good health and CMV-seropositive. The sample was PBMCs. Written as DNA, the CDR3 is TGCAGCGCCAGGGTCGGAAGGGGAGAGCAGTACTTC. Its translation: CSARVGRGEQYF.